The clone carrying this T cell receptor (beta chain) appeared many times. Sequencing libraries for TCR beta were prepared with iRepertoire HTBI primers and Arm-PCR of CDR3 regions. One entry per CDR3 protein results from TCRdb running MiXCR on the multiplex PCR reads. The sample records some 490,000 distinct CDR3 sequences, around 12% being singletons. These data belong to a study of regulatory T cells in long-lasting Graves disease. Germline assignment: CDR1 MDHEN and CDR2 SYDVKM. The CDR3 has 12 amino acids. The trim removed 7 bases at V and 4 bases at J, leaving 3 bases unmatched. As for time point: newly diagnosed GD, antithyroid drugs for less than 3 months. There was RNA extracted from PBMCs, and the TCR library was made from it. The same data also went into a second study, on T cells in Graves' hyperthyroidism and ophthalmopathy.

The sequences come from peripheral blood mononuclear cells (PBMCs), collected at new diagnosis, from a patient treated with antithyroid drugs. This clonotype was sampled from a woman aged 25 to 45 with Graves disease. The gene calls are TRBV28 and TRBJ2-7; 8 positions agree with TRBD1. For the CDR3, the DNA is TGTGCCAGCACGGGACAGGTATACGAGCAGTACTTC. As protein: CASTGQVYEQYF.